These 17 T cell receptor beta chains originate from one sample sequenced in a study of identical twins. TCRdb ran MiXCR on the 5' RACE reads and lists one entry per CDR3 protein. The profile covers 500,000 to 550,000 distinct CDR3 sequences, with about 22% appearing a single time and roughly 0.5% taken by the ten largest. The same data also went into a second study, on yellow fever vaccine responses in identical twins.

Sequenced input: CD4+ T cells sorted from blood. The receptors here all came from a woman younger than 35 in good health.

This chain uses TRBV12-3 or TRBV12-4 with TRBJ1-2, with D possibly TRBD1 on 6 matching bases. The CDR3 is 13 amino acids. Trimming shortened V by 5 bases and J by 1 base, and 8 bases separated the two germline ends. The CDR3 is CASSTGLNYGYTF. The CDR3 DNA reads TGTGCCAGCAGTACAGGGCTTAACTATGGCTACACCTTC.

The J gene is TRBJ2-1, the V gene TRBV12-3 or TRBV12-4, with TRBD2 matching over 7 bases. There are 13 residues in the CDR3. With V trimmed by 11 bases and J by 4 bases, 8 bases remained unmatched. CDR3 sequence reads: CAASGGRYNEQFF. DNA of the CDR3: TGTGCCGCGAGCGGCGGGAGATACAATGAGCAGTTCTTC.

In its sample, this clonotype was seen a few times. The chain is built from TRBV6-5 and TRBJ2-5; 13 bases fit TRBD2. The CDR3 has 17 residues. Per the germline V gene, CDR1 is MNHEY and CDR2 is SVGAGI. V dropped 2 bases and J dropped 5; count of bases not matched to a gene: 8. CDR3 in DNA: TGTGCCAGCAGTTACCCTACTAGCGGGGGGGCGAGCGAGACCCAGTACTTC. Its translation: CASSYPTSGGASETQYF.

The V gene is TRBV18, the J gene TRBJ2-3, with a tentative D call TRBD2 (6 bases). Germline V gene sequence: CDR1 KGHSH, CDR2 LQKENI. CDR3 length equals 16 residues. V was cut by 1 base and J by 5 bases, with 16 bases left in between. The CDR3 loop reads CASSPLAGRLEDTQYF. The DNA of the CDR3 is TGTGCCAGCTCACCACTGGCGGGGCGTCTGGAAGATACGCAGTATTTT. The whole variable domain, remainder taken from reference TRBV18 and TRBJ2-3, is NAGVMQNPRHLVRRRGQEARLRCSPMKGHSHVYWYRQLPEEGLKFMVYLQKENIIDESGMPKERFSAEFPKEGPSILRIQQVVRGDSAAYFCASSPLAGRLEDTQYFGPGTRLTVL.

This clonotype appeared a few times. The chain uses TRBV5-6 and TRBJ2-1; no clear D gene. Per the germline V gene, CDR1 is SGHDT and CDR2 is YYEEEE. The V end was cut by 2 bases, the J end by 5 bases, with 8 bases between. The CDR3 contains 13 residues. As DNA, the CDR3 is TGTGCCAGCAGCTTCTACTGGCACAATGAGCAGTTCTTC. It codes for CASSFYWHNEQFF. The full variable domain, completed using reference TRBV5-6 and TRBJ2-1, is DAGVTQSPTHLIKTRGQQVTLRCSPKSGHDTVSWYQQALGQGPQFIFQYYEEEERQRGNFPDRFSGHQFPNYSSELNVNALLLGDSALYLCASSFYWHNEQFFGPGTRLTVL.

This clonotype has at least ten counts. The genes are TRBV10-2 and TRBJ2-3; 13 bases line up with TRBD2. The CDR3 covers 17 residues. With 4 bases clipped from V and 2 bases from J, the junction kept 6 bases outside the gene matches. Germline CDR1 and CDR2: WSHSY and SAAADI. The CDR3 DNA reads as TGCGCCAGCAGTGGACTAGCGGGAGGCATAAACACAGATACGCAGTATTTT. This encodes CASSGLAGGINTDTQYF.

This chain links TRBV24-1 with TRBJ2-7; TRBD1 aligns across 8 bases. The V and J ends lost 3 bases and 7 bases, in that order; junction bases with no gene match: 4. This CDR3 has 13 amino acids. Germline-derived CDR1 and CDR2 are KGHDR and SFDVKD. As DNA, the CDR3 is TGTGCCACCAGTGATCGGGACAGGCGTGAGCAGTACTTC. Its protein is CATSDRDRREQYF.

This clonotype has a handful of counts. This rearrangement joins TRBV28 to TRBJ2-5, with 10 bases aligning to TRBD2. The CDR3 has 17 residues. CDR1 and CDR2 from the germline V gene are MDHEN and SYDVKM. Losses at the gene ends were 3 bases for V and 5 bases for J; bases not matched to a gene: 12. The CDR3 coding sequence is TGTGCCAGCAGTTTCTCCGCCGGGGCTAGCGGGAGTGAGACCCAGTACTTC. Translation gives CASSFSAGASGSETQYF.

This clonotype was recorded a few times. This chain uses TRBV5-5 with TRBJ2-1; D may be TRBD2 (5 bases). Germline values: CDR1 SGHKS, CDR2 YYEKEE (reference sequence). This CDR3 is built from 16 residues. V gave up 1 base and J gave up 4 bases, with 15 bases separating them. Here the CDR3 reads CASSLIVGSGYNEQFF. Here the CDR3 DNA reads TGTGCCAGCAGCTTGATAGTGGGCTCGGGGTACAATGAGCAGTTCTTC. Variable domain in full (rest from reference TRBV5-5 and TRBJ2-1): DAGVTQSPTHLIKTRGQQVTLRCSPISGHKSVSWYQQVLGQGPQFIFQYYEKEERGRGNFPDRFSARQFPNYSSELNVNALLLGDSALYLCASSLIVGSGYNEQFFGPGTRLTVL.

About this clonotype: An end of the junction differs from the germline gene, which may be a read error. The chain recombines TRBV12-3 or TRBV12-4 with TRBJ1-1; D remains ambiguous. The CDR3 runs to 12 residues. The CDR3 loop is CASSLAGTGAFF. The CDR3 DNA follows: TGTGCCAGCAGTTTGGCAGGAACTGGAGCTTTCTTT.

The chain links TRBV12-3 or TRBV12-4 to TRBJ2-1, with no clear D. The CDR3 has 15 residues. V lost 5 bases to trimming and J lost 7 bases, with 18 bases between them. CDR3 sequence: CASSPPALLMNEQFF. CDR3 nucleotide sequence: TGTGCCAGCAGTCCCCCGGCTCTCCTGATGAATGAGCAGTTCTTC.

This chain links TRBV2 with TRBJ2-7; tentative D call: TRBD1 (5 bases). CDR3 length equals 17 residues. Per germline, CDR1 SNHLY and CDR2 FYNNEI. V was pared by 0 bases and J by 2 bases, with 17 bases between. In DNA, the CDR3 is TGTGCCAGCAGTGAAGCGCTTCGGCGGCAGGGCGCCTACGAGCAGTACTTC. This gives the protein CASSEALRRQGAYEQYF.

The V gene is TRBV20-1, the J gene TRBJ1-6; 7 bases map to TRBD1. CDR1 and CDR2 (germline): DFQATT, SNEGSKA (reference sequence). The J segment lost 7 bases and the V segment lost 4 bases, leaving 10 bases of the junction unmatched. The CDR3 is 15 residues long. This chain's CDR3 is CSATRGTAQNSPLHF. CDR3 sequence (DNA): TGCAGTGCTACTCGCGGGACAGCCCAAAATTCACCCCTCCACTTT.

This clonotype was seen more than once but under ten times. This chain joins TRBV20-1 and TRBJ1-5; weak D call: TRBD1 (5 bases). Germline V gene lookup returns CDR1 DFQATT and CDR2 SNEGSKA (reference sequence). V was clipped by 2 bases and J by 0 bases, with 17 bases between them. The CDR3 has 17 amino acids. The DNA of the CDR3 is TGCAGTGCTAGATGGAGGGGCAGGGACTCTAGCAATCAGCCCCAGCATTTT. Amino acids: CSARWRGRDSSNQPQHF.

The rearrangement links TRBV20-1 to TRBJ2-3; D unclear. The CDR3 extends over 15 amino acids. Trimming shortened V by 6 bases and J by 1 base, and 17 bases separated the two germline ends. Germline CDR1 reads DFQATT; CDR2 reads SNEGSKA (reference sequence). The CDR3 DNA follows: TGCAGTGCCAGTACTTATCCCGGGCGCACAGATACGCAGTATTTT. This codes for CSASTYPGRTDTQYF.

This clonotype was counted between two and nine times. The chain uses TRBV12-3 or TRBV12-4 and TRBJ1-1; 8 bases fit TRBD1. With 5 bases clipped from V and 0 bases from J, the junction kept 5 bases outside the gene matches. The CDR3 sequence is 15 residues long. CDR3 nucleotides: TGTGCCAGCAGTACAAACAGGGGGATGAACACTGAAGCTTTCTTT. Encoded protein: CASSTNRGMNTEAFF.

This clonotype was recorded a few times. This chain links TRBV3-1 with TRBJ2-1, with 15 positions matching TRBD2. V shed 4 bases, J shed 8 bases, and the junction held 15 bases outside the gene matches. The length of the CDR3 is 19 residues. Germline V lookup: CDR1 LGHDT, CDR2 YNNKEL (reference sequence). The CDR3 region is CASSLGNLGLAGGQHEQFF. Here the CDR3 DNA reads TGTGCCAGCAGCCTGGGGAATTTGGGACTAGCGGGAGGCCAGCATGAGCAGTTCTTC.